A single sample gave rise to the 7 T cell receptor beta chains below, sequenced in a study of graft-versus-host responses after intestinal transplantation. Method: immunoSEQ multiplex PCR; TCRdb's copy keeps in-frame clones and lacks some. This table has some 36,000 clones, roughly 94% appearing once. These TCRs' antigens remain unknown. The sequencing used unstimulated CD4+ T cells sorted from spleen or lymph node cells, collected before transplant. The receptors stem from a human donor who was the organ donor for an intestinal transplant.

This chain connects TRBV30 to TRBJ2-1; the D is unclear. This CDR3 has 13 amino acids. Germline loops: CDR1 GTSNPN, CDR2 SVGIG (reference sequence). V was cut by 5 bases and J by 10 bases, with 18 bases left in between. CDR3 residues: CAWYLLSGEEQFF. The CDR3 coding sequence is TGTGCCTGGTATCTTTTATCGGGTGAAGAGCAGTTCTTC.

The V gene is TRBV7-3, the J gene TRBJ2-7; 9 bases map to TRBD1. The length of the CDR3 is 15 residues. Unmatched junction bases numbered 5, after V lost 5 bases and J lost 0 bases. The germline V gene encodes CDR1 SGHTA and CDR2 FQGTGA. The CDR3 region has the DNA TGTGCCAGCAGCCCGGGGACAGGGAGCTCCTACGAGCAGTACTTC. The encoded protein is CASSPGTGSSYEQYF. Supplemented by reference TRBV7-3 and TRBJ2-7, the full variable domain reads GAGVSQTPSNKVTEKGKYVELRCDPISGHTALYWYRQSLGQGPEFLIYFQGTGAADDSGLPNDRFFAVRPEGSVSTLKIQRTERGDSAVYLCASSPGTGSSYEQYFGPGTRLTVT.

The CDR3 here is CASSQDSGTDTQYF. The DNA of the CDR3 is TGCGCCAGCAGCCAAGATTCTGGGACAGATACGCAGTATTTT. The V call is TRBV4-1, the J call TRBJ2-3; D call uncertain. V was cut by 0 bases and J by 3 bases, with 7 bases left in between. Germline-derived CDR1 and CDR2 are MGHRA and YSYEKL. The CDR3 spans 14 residues.

The rearrangement joins TRBV5-4 to TRBJ1-2, with D possibly being TRBD1 (6 bases). Trimming left V 3 bases short and J 5 bases short, with 17 bases between. Germline CDR1 is SGHNT and CDR2 is YYREEE (reference sequence). The CDR3 length is 15 residues. The CDR3 DNA reads TGTGCCAGCAGCTCAGGGGCAGAGCCTAGTTATGGCTACACCTTC. Its translation is CASSSGAEPSYGYTF.

The chain uses TRBV5-1 and TRBJ2-2; D gene uncertain. V lost 1 base and J 5 bases, leaving 9 bases between the germline ends. The germline V gene encodes CDR1 SGHRS and CDR2 YFSETQ. CDR3 length equals 14 residues. The CDR3 spells CASSLSTSTGELFF. The DNA for the CDR3 is TGCGCCAGCAGCTTGAGCACCTCAACCGGGGAGCTGTTTTTT.

V and J are TRBV6-5 and TRBJ2-1; 8 bases line up with TRBD1. CDR1 is MNHEY and CDR2 is SVGAGI in the germline V gene. CDR3 size: 15 residues. The trim removed 2 bases at V and 7 bases at J, leaving 7 bases unmatched. The CDR3 spells CASSYRTGPRNEQFF. The CDR3 coding sequence is TGTGCCAGCAGTTACCGGACAGGGCCCCGTAATGAGCAGTTCTTC.

The chain uses TRBV11-2 and TRBJ1-4, with 8 bases lining up with TRBD1. This CDR3 is 12 amino acids long. The V gene's germline CDR1 is SGHAT and CDR2 FQNNGV. The V gene end was trimmed by 5 bases and the J gene end by 13 bases; junction bases not matched to a gene: 6. This chain's CDR3 is CASSLRTGTLFF. In DNA, the CDR3 is TGTGCCAGCAGCCTCCGGACAGGGACACTGTTTTTT.